The rows below give T cell receptor beta chains drawn from one sample of a study of blood T cell repertoires in COVID-19. Sequencing used immunoSEQ multiplex PCR; TCRdb keeps in-frame clones, though not all of them. The repertoire has 250,000 to 350,000 clones, 87% of them found once; the top ten carry about 2%. Sequenced: peripheral blood. These receptors came from a woman aged 45-65 years who had recovered from COVID-19. CDR3s include the opening cysteine and the closing phenylalanine or tryptophan. Each record gives: clone size, D gene, J gene, V gene, CDR3 DNA, CDR3 protein. A D gene is named only where the DNA matches it firmly. Not all rows give a size; the values are once, few, many and, for expanded clones, a class.

clone_size: once; d_call: TRBD1; j_call: TRBJ1-2; v_call: TRBV5-8; cdr3_nt: TGTGCCAGCAGCTTGGTGACAGGGTACTATGGCTACACCTTC; cdr3_aa: CASSLVTGYYGYTF
clone_size: -; d_call: -; j_call: TRBJ1-5; v_call: TRBV7-9; cdr3_nt: TGTGCCAGCAGCGTCGAAAGCGGACAGCCTTCGCATTTT; cdr3_aa: CASSVESGQPSHF
clone_size: few; d_call: TRBD1; j_call: TRBJ1-2; v_call: TRBV5-1; cdr3_nt: TGCGCCAGCAGCTCACAGGGGTATGGCTACACCTTC; cdr3_aa: CASSSQGYGYTF
clone_size: -; d_call: -; j_call: TRBJ1-1; v_call: TRBV11-3; cdr3_nt: TGTGCCAGCAGCCCCCGCGCGAACACTGAAGCTTTCTTT; cdr3_aa: CASSPRANTEAFF
clone_size: -; d_call: TRBD2; j_call: TRBJ2-2; v_call: TRBV4-3; cdr3_nt: TGCGCCAGCAGCCAAGCGAAGAGCGGGAGGGTAGCCGGGGAGCTGTTTTTT; cdr3_aa: CASSQAKSGRVAGELFF
clone_size: -; d_call: -; j_call: TRBJ1-1; v_call: TRBV18; cdr3_nt: TGTGCCAGCTCACCTCACGGGACTGAAGCTTTCTTT; cdr3_aa: CASSPHGTEAFF
clone_size: -; d_call: TRBD2; j_call: TRBJ2-5; v_call: TRBV18; cdr3_nt: TGTGCCAGCTCACCATTAGCGAGCGGGGGAACCCAAGAGACCCAGTACTTC; cdr3_aa: CASSPLASGGTQETQYF
clone_size: once; d_call: -; j_call: TRBJ1-1; v_call: TRBV27; cdr3_nt: TGTGCCAGCAGTTTATCAGAGCAGGGCACTGAAGCTTTCTTT; cdr3_aa: CASSLSEQGTEAFF
clone_size: -; d_call: -; j_call: TRBJ1-2; v_call: TRBV3-1/TRBV3-2; cdr3_nt: TGTGCCAGCAGCCAAGAAGGGGGGGTGCGCTATGGCTACACCTTC; cdr3_aa: CASSQEGGVRYGYTF
clone_size: -; d_call: -; j_call: TRBJ2-1; v_call: TRBV7-9; cdr3_nt: TGTGCCAGCAGCTTAATCGGACAGCCAAATGAGCAGTTCTTC; cdr3_aa: CASSLIGQPNEQFF
clone_size: -; d_call: -; j_call: TRBJ2-5; v_call: TRBV7-2; cdr3_nt: TGTGCCAGCAGCTTAGGACGCAAAAGGGGAGAGACCCAGTACTTC; cdr3_aa: CASSLGRKRGETQYF
clone_size: -; d_call: TRBD1; j_call: TRBJ1-5; v_call: TRBV5-3; cdr3_nt: TGTGCCAGAAGCAGACAGGGGGATCTCCAGCCCCAGCATTTT; cdr3_aa: CARSRQGDLQPQHF
clone_size: -; d_call: TRBD1; j_call: TRBJ1-4; v_call: TRBV7-9; cdr3_nt: TGTGCCAGCAGACCTACGGACAGGGTATGTGAAAAACTGTTTTTT; cdr3_aa: CASRPTDRVCEKLFF
clone_size: -; d_call: TRBD1; j_call: TRBJ2-1; v_call: TRBV18; cdr3_nt: TGTGCCAGCTCACCACCGACAGGGCACAATGAGCAGTTCTTC; cdr3_aa: CASSPPTGHNEQFF
clone_size: -; d_call: -; j_call: TRBJ1-1; v_call: TRBV10-3; cdr3_nt: TGTGCCATCACCGATTCGGTGAACACTGAAGCTTTCTTT; cdr3_aa: CAITDSVNTEAFF
clone_size: -; d_call: -; j_call: TRBJ2-5; v_call: TRBV6-5; cdr3_nt: TGTGCCAGCAGTTACTCGCCGGAAGAGACCCAGTACTTC; cdr3_aa: CASSYSPEETQYF
clone_size: many; d_call: TRBD2; j_call: TRBJ2-7; v_call: TRBV2; cdr3_nt: TGTGCCAGCAGTGGGTCTAGCGGGAGGGGTACCGAGCAGTACTTC; cdr3_aa: CASSGSSGRGTEQYF
clone_size: -; d_call: TRBD1; j_call: TRBJ1-3; v_call: TRBV6-5; cdr3_nt: TGTGCCAGCAGTTCGATGACAGGGGCTGGAAACACCATATATTTT; cdr3_aa: CASSSMTGAGNTIYF
clone_size: -; d_call: -; j_call: TRBJ2-3; v_call: TRBV4-2; cdr3_nt: TGTGCCAGCAGCCAAGAGGAGCTGGTCGCAGATACGCAGTATTTT; cdr3_aa: CASSQEELVADTQYF
clone_size: -; d_call: -; j_call: TRBJ1-2; v_call: TRBV4-2; cdr3_nt: TGTGCCAGCTCCCTCGGACCCTCCGAGGGAGGCTACACCTTC; cdr3_aa: CASSLGPSEGGYTF
clone_size: -; d_call: TRBD1; j_call: TRBJ2-4; v_call: TRBV6-2/TRBV6-3; cdr3_nt: TGTGCCAGCAGTTCCGGGACAGGACTAGCCAAAAACATTCAGTACTTC; cdr3_aa: CASSSGTGLAKNIQYF
clone_size: -; d_call: TRBD1; j_call: TRBJ1-5; v_call: TRBV3-1/TRBV3-2; cdr3_nt: TGTGCCAGCAGCCAAGGTGGGACAGGGGCGTTCAATCAGCCCCAGCATTTT; cdr3_aa: CASSQGGTGAFNQPQHF
clone_size: few; d_call: -; j_call: TRBJ1-1; v_call: TRBV7-8; cdr3_nt: TGTGCCAGCAGCAGCTTATTGTTCCGGACAGAAGCTTTCTTT; cdr3_aa: CASSSLLFRTEAFF
clone_size: -; d_call: -; j_call: TRBJ2-7; v_call: TRBV29-1; cdr3_nt: TGCAGCGTTGAAGAGGGACGGGGGACCTACGAGCAGTACTTC; cdr3_aa: CSVEEGRGTYEQYF
clone_size: -; d_call: TRBD2; j_call: TRBJ2-5; v_call: TRBV7-2; cdr3_nt: TGTGCCAGCAGCTTACTCAGACTAGCGCGGGAGACCCAGTACTTC; cdr3_aa: CASSLLRLARETQYF
clone_size: -; d_call: TRBD1; j_call: TRBJ1-6; v_call: TRBV3-1/TRBV3-2; cdr3_nt: TGTGCCAGCAGCCAACTGGGGGGGACAGGCAATTCACCCCTCCACTTT; cdr3_aa: CASSQLGGTGNSPLHF
clone_size: once; d_call: TRBD1; j_call: TRBJ1-2; v_call: TRBV7-2; cdr3_nt: TGTGCCAGCAGCTCCCGGACAGGGGGGCTTGGCTACACCTTC; cdr3_aa: CASSSRTGGLGYTF
clone_size: -; d_call: TRBD1; j_call: TRBJ1-1; v_call: TRBV7-9; cdr3_nt: TGTGCCAGCAGCTCATGGACAGGCGGGTCTTCGGACACTGAAGCTTTCTTT; cdr3_aa: CASSSWTGGSSDTEAFF
clone_size: -; d_call: TRBD1; j_call: TRBJ1-2; v_call: TRBV7-8; cdr3_nt: TGTGCCAGCAGCCTGGGACAGGGAGGAGACTATGGCTACACCTTC; cdr3_aa: CASSLGQGGDYGYTF
clone_size: -; d_call: -; j_call: TRBJ1-2; v_call: TRBV6-5; cdr3_nt: TGTGCCAGCAGGCAAGGGTCAGGGGAGGGTGGCTACACCTTC; cdr3_aa: CASRQGSGEGGYTF
clone_size: -; d_call: -; j_call: TRBJ2-3; v_call: TRBV5-1; cdr3_nt: TGCGCCAGCAGCTTGGGGGCATTGAAGTACACAGATACGCAGTATTTT; cdr3_aa: CASSLGALKYTDTQYF
clone_size: -; d_call: -; j_call: TRBJ1-4; v_call: TRBV5-5; cdr3_nt: TGTGCCAGCAGCTTTTCCGGTACTAATGAAAAACTGTTTTTT; cdr3_aa: CASSFSGTNEKLFF
clone_size: -; d_call: TRBD2; j_call: TRBJ2-1; v_call: TRBV11-1; cdr3_nt: TGTGCCAGCAGCCCCCGCGGGAGGGGAGGCAATGAGCAGTTCTTC; cdr3_aa: CASSPRGRGGNEQFF
clone_size: -; d_call: TRBD2; j_call: TRBJ2-7; v_call: TRBV10-3; cdr3_nt: TGTGCCACCCAAGCGGGACCTACCTACGAGCAGTACTTC; cdr3_aa: CATQAGPTYEQYF
clone_size: once; d_call: -; j_call: TRBJ2-1; v_call: TRBV7-9; cdr3_nt: TGTGCCAGCAGTAAGGACAACTCCTACAATGAGCAGTTCTTC; cdr3_aa: CASSKDNSYNEQFF
clone_size: -; d_call: -; j_call: TRBJ1-3; v_call: TRBV9; cdr3_nt: TGTGCCAGCAGCGCGTCCGGGACAAGTGGAAACACCATATATTTT; cdr3_aa: CASSASGTSGNTIYF
clone_size: -; d_call: -; j_call: TRBJ2-3; v_call: TRBV18; cdr3_nt: TGTGCCAGCTCACCCAGGGGTACGGAGGATACGCAGTATTTT; cdr3_aa: CASSPRGTEDTQYF
clone_size: -; d_call: -; j_call: TRBJ1-1; v_call: TRBV15; cdr3_nt: TGTGCCACCAGCAGAGGGGGCCTAAATGAAGCTTTCTTT; cdr3_aa: CATSRGGLNEAFF
clone_size: -; d_call: -; j_call: TRBJ2-7; v_call: TRBV7-3; cdr3_nt: TGTGCCAGCAGCTTTGGCGGATATCCCTACGAGCAGTACTTC; cdr3_aa: CASSFGGYPYEQYF